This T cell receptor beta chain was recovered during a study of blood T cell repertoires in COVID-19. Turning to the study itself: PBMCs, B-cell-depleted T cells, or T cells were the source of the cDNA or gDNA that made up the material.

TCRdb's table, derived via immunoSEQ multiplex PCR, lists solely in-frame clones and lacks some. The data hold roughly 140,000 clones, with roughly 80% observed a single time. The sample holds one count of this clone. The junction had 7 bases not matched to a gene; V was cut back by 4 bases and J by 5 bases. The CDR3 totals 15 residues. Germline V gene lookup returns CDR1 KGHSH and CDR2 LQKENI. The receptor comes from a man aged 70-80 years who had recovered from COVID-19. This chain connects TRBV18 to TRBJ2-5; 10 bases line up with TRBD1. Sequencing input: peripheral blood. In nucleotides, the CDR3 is TGTGCCAGCTCACACGGGACAGGGGCTAAGGAGACCCAGTACTTC. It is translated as CASSHGTGAKETQYF.